A single T cell receptor (beta chain) is shown here with its context. The CDR3 spans 17 residues. The germline V gene has CDR1 SGHRS and CDR2 YFSETQ. J gave up 3 bases and V 6 bases, and 8 bases lay outside the gene matches. In the original processing: Amplification of reference gene primers was used by the study to estimate nucleated cell counts. Assay: immunoSEQ multiplex PCR; the TCRdb copy retains only in-frame clones and omits some. For V, J and clone size, that table is used; D and trimming come from the DNA. Of around 170,000 clones in the sample, approximately 81% were seen once. This sample is part of a study of blood T cell repertoires in COVID-19. Study background: Acute-phase and convalescent COVID-19 samples originated in the United States, Italy and Spain. PBMCs, B-cell-depleted T cells, or T cells provided the cDNA or gDNA that made up the material.

The sequencing sample was made of peripheral blood. The J gene is TRBJ2-3, the V gene TRBV5-1, with TRBD2 matching 15 bases. This TCR was recovered from a man in his late teens or twenties with active or convalescent COVID-19. CDR3 in amino acids: CASTYGLAGGYTDTQYF. The DNA of the CDR3 is TGCGCCAGCACCTACGGACTAGCGGGAGGGTATACAGATACGCAGTATTTT.